This is a list of T cell receptor beta chains from one sample in a study of T cell repertoires in cytomegalovirus infection. TCRdb reprocessed the reads with MiXCR, giving one entry per CDR3 protein. The table records 680,000 or so distinct CDR3 sequences, around 30% of them present only once. Their specific antigens are unknown. Here the sequenced sample was cultured PBMCs, taken from culture after CMV antigen stimulation. The receptors shown here come from a human donor in good health (CMV status not recorded). Some clones in this sample may be carry-over from other donors' samples. Each CDR3 is given with its conserved first and last residue. D genes are given only for firm matches. The size entry is marked missing in some rows and otherwise reads once, few, many or a size class.

V gene	J gene	D gene	clone size	CDR3 protein	CDR3 DNA
TRBV10-3	TRBJ2-3	.	many	CAIKPRRESATDTQYF	TGTGCCATCAAGCCCAGACGGGAGTCCGCCACAGATACGCAGTATTTT
TRBV2	TRBJ2-1	.	.	CASSGESYNEQFF	TGTGCCAGCAGTGGTGAGTCCTACAATGAGCAGTTCTTC
TRBV28	TRBJ1-4	.	.	CASTTPSTNEKLFF	TGTGCCAGCACCACCCCTTCAACTAATGAAAAACTGTTTTTT
TRBV7-9	TRBJ1-2	.	.	CASSPPPGLPDYGYTF	TGTGCCAGCAGCCCCCCCCCCGGGCTCCCGGACTATGGCTACACCTTC
TRBV5-6	TRBJ2-3	.	few	CATGAGASDTQYF	TGTGCCACCGGCGCGGGGGCCTCAGATACGCAGTATTTT
TRBV7-6	TRBJ2-7	.	few	CASSLSAGDSYEQYF	TGTGCCAGCAGCTTATCCGCGGGGGACAGCTACGAGCAGTACTTC
TRBV7-2	TRBJ2-7	TRBD2	many	CASSLGASGYEQYF	TGTGCCAGCAGCTTAGGGGCTAGCGGCTACGAGCAGTACTTC
TRBV2	TRBJ1-4	.	.	CASSEMMGFEEKLFF	TGTGCCAGCAGTGAAATGATGGGTTTTGAAGAAAAACTGTTTTTT
TRBV6-2/TRBV6-3	TRBJ2-3	TRBD2	.	CASSETSPWLAGGPDTQYF	TGTGCCAGCAGCGAGACCTCCCCTTGGCTAGCGGGGGGTCCAGATACGCAGTATTTT
TRBV7-8	TRBJ2-3	.	many	CASLTRGQHSKDTQYF	TGTGCCAGCTTGACCCGAGGACAGCATTCGAAAGATACGCAGTATTTT
TRBV6-5	TRBJ1-2	TRBD1	once	CASSRDRGAPKGGYTF	TGTGCCAGCAGCCGAGACAGGGGCGCTCCGAAAGGTGGCTACACCTTC
TRBV7-9	TRBJ2-5	TRBD2	.	CASSIPRRRGVETQYF	TGTGCCAGCAGCATCCCCAGACGGCGGGGGGTAGAGACCCAGTACTTC
TRBV2	TRBJ1-5	.	few	CASSEATERNQPQHF	TGTGCCAGCAGTGAAGCCACGGAGCGCAATCAGCCCCAGCATTTT
TRBV2	TRBJ1-2	.	.	CASSQTGYYGYTF	TGTGCCAGCAGCCAGACTGGGTACTATGGCTACACCTTC
TRBV7-2	TRBJ1-4	.	few	CASSSEASGEKLFF	TGTGCCAGCAGCTCGGAAGCCTCTGGTGAAAAACTGTTTTTT
TRBV7-2	TRBJ1-2	TRBD1	many	CASSRTRTGGYGYTF	TGTGCCAGCAGCCGCACGCGAACAGGGGGCTATGGCTACACCTTC
TRBV19	TRBJ1-5	.	few	CASSLWATANQPQHF	TGTGCCAGTAGTCTATGGGCAACGGCTAATCAGCCCCAGCATTTT
TRBV5-1	TRBJ1-1	.	.	CASSSGAGTLAFF	TGCGCCAGCAGCTCTGGGGCGGGGACTTTAGCTTTCTTT
TRBV4-1	TRBJ2-1	.	few	CASSQGLRGSYNEQFF	TGCGCCAGCAGCCAAGGACTAAGGGGCTCCTACAATGAGCAGTTCTTC
TRBV6-8	TRBJ2-1	TRBD2	.	CASTPASGFPAEEQFF	TGTGCCAGCACGCCAGCTAGCGGGTTCCCGGCGGAGGAGCAGTTCTTC
TRBV29-1	TRBJ2-1	.	few	CSVDSGRGNEQFF	TGCAGCGTTGACTCCGGGAGAGGTAATGAGCAGTTCTTC
TRBV7-9	TRBJ1-2	.	.	CASSFPGKQHTKYGYTF	TGTGCCAGCAGCTTCCCGGGGAAACAACATACTAAATATGGCTACACCTTC
TRBV7-2	TRBJ2-4	.	many	CASSLPGGRQAKNIQYF	TGTGCCAGCAGCCTCCCAGGTGGGAGACAGGCAAAAAACATTCAGTACTTC
TRBV12-3/TRBV12-4	TRBJ2-7	.	.	CASSFNRASYEQYF	TGTGCCAGCAGTTTTAACAGGGCATCCTACGAGCAGTACTTC
TRBV6-2/TRBV6-3	TRBJ1-5	.	few	CASTGRDQPQHF	TGTGCCAGCACCGGAAGGGATCAGCCCCAGCATTTT
TRBV7-2	TRBJ2-7	.	few	CASSLRAGPLYEQYF	TGTGCCAGCAGCTTACGGGCAGGCCCCCTTTACGAGCAGTACTTC
TRBV7-9	TRBJ2-1	.	.	CASGDRYNEQFF	TGTGCCAGTGGGGACCGATACAATGAGCAGTTCTTC
TRBV14	TRBJ2-7	.	.	CASSPAGNMQYF	TGTGCCAGCAGCCCAGCCGGGAATATGCAGTACTTC
TRBV6-2/TRBV6-3	TRBJ1-5	.	.	CASSYSLGGRQPQHF	TGTGCCAGCAGTTACTCGCTCGGGGGAAGGCAGCCCCAGCATTTT
TRBV5-6	TRBJ2-3	.	.	CASSPLGVGADTQYF	TGTGCCAGCAGCCCCCTCGGGGTGGGGGCAGATACGCAGTATTTT
TRBV4-1	TRBJ2-3	TRBD2	.	CASSQVAGSGGKTDTQYF	TGCGCCAGCAGCCAAGTTGCGGGGTCGGGGGGAAAGACAGATACGCAGTATTTT
TRBV28	TRBJ2-6	.	.	CASTIKGWSGANVLTF	TGTGCCAGCACTATTAAGGGGTGGTCTGGGGCCAACGTCCTGACTTTC
TRBV7-2	TRBJ2-2	TRBD2	few	CASSWGSGRAGELFF	TGTGCCAGCAGCTGGGGTAGCGGGAGGGCCGGGGAGCTGTTTTTT
TRBV5-1	TRBJ2-7	TRBD2	.	CASSQGLAGATSYEQYF	TGCGCCAGCAGCCAGGGACTAGCGGGGGCAACCTCCTACGAGCAGTACTTC
TRBV28	TRBJ1-3	.	many	CASSFLSSGNTIYF	TGTGCCAGCAGTTTTTTGAGCTCTGGAAACACCATATATTTT
TRBV11-3	TRBJ1-1	.	few	CASSLVPGTQAFF	TGTGCCAGCAGCTTAGTTCCCGGGACGCAAGCTTTCTTT
TRBV18	TRBJ2-1	.	once	CASSPYSERIAYNEQFF	TGTGCCAGCTCACCTTATTCTGAGAGGATCGCCTACAATGAGCAGTTCTTC
TRBV19	TRBJ2-7	.	.	CASSMARLAGQPVYF	TGTGCCAGTAGTATGGCCCGATTAGCGGGACAGCCGGTGTACTTC
TRBV7-2	TRBJ2-5	.	many	CASRGSGLHQETQYF	TGTGCCAGCAGGGGCTCCGGGTTGCACCAAGAGACCCAGTACTTC
TRBV4-1	TRBJ2-3	TRBD2	.	CASSQGVREASTDTQYF	TGCGCCAGCAGCCAAGGGGTACGGGAGGCTAGCACAGATACGCAGTATTTT
TRBV19	TRBJ2-1	TRBD2	.	CATTDWGGSYNEQFF	TGTGCCACTACAGACTGGGGGGGATCCTACAATGAGCAGTTCTTC